This is a list of T cell receptor beta chains from one sample in a study of Graves' ophthalmopathy and Graves' hyperthyroidism. TCRdb re-called the multiplex PCR reads with MiXCR, one entry per CDR3 protein. The table lists some 390,000 distinct CDR3 sequences, 15% to 20% of them singletons, with about 1.4% in the top ten. Material for sequencing was peripheral blood. The receptor source for this set is a woman aged 18-35 years with Graves' ophthalmopathy. CDR3s include the opening cysteine and the closing phenylalanine or tryptophan. A D gene is named only where the DNA matches it firmly. Rows may omit the clone size; those that give it use once, few, many or a size class.

d_gene,j_gene,len,v_gene,abundance,CDR3aa,CDR3nt
NA,TRBJ2-2,14,TRBV6-5,many,CASRGLRANGELFF,TGTGCCAGCAGGGGACTGAGGGCCAACGGGGAGCTGTTTTTT
TRBD1,TRBJ1-1,15,TRBV12-3/TRBV12-4,many,CASSIRGPGNTEAFF,TGTGCCAGCAGTATCAGGGGGCCGGGTAACACTGAAGCTTTCTTT
NA,TRBJ2-7,16,TRBV6-2/TRBV6-3,NA,CASSYPLSAGPYEQYF,TGTGCCAGCAGTTACCCCCTTTCCGCGGGACCCTACGAGCAGTACTTC
TRBD2,TRBJ2-7,14,TRBV6-2/TRBV6-3,many,CASRPRLAVYEQYF,TGTGCCAGCAGGCCCAGACTAGCGGTCTACGAGCAGTACTTC
NA,TRBJ1-2,15,TRBV28,NA,CASTTGRRRSYGYTF,TGTGCCAGCACAACGGGACGGAGAAGGTCCTATGGCTACACCTTC
TRBD1,TRBJ1-3,15,TRBV3-1,many,CASSQGDRAGNTIYF,TGTGCCAGCAGCCAAGGAGACAGGGCTGGAAACACCATATATTTT
TRBD2,TRBJ2-2,15,TRBV12-3/TRBV12-4,many,CASTAPGGNTGELFF,TGTGCCAGCACCGCGCCGGGGGGGAACACCGGGGAGCTGTTTTTT
NA,TRBJ2-4,17,TRBV12-3/TRBV12-4,many,CASSLLAHTLAKNIQYF,TGTGCCAGCAGTTTACTAGCGCACACCCTAGCCAAAAACATTCAGTACTTC
NA,TRBJ2-2,12,TRBV27,many,CASRGGTGELFF,TGTGCCAGCAGGGGGGGCACCGGGGAGCTGTTTTTT
TRBD1,TRBJ2-7,17,TRBV6-4,NA,CASSHRAHRDRNYEQYF,TGTGCCAGCAGTCACAGGGCACACCGGGACAGGAACTACGAGCAGTACTTC
TRBD1,TRBJ2-7,14,TRBV20-1,many,CSAQGTGGPHEQYF,TGCAGTGCCCAAGGGACAGGGGGTCCCCACGAGCAGTACTTC
NA,TRBJ1-5,15,TRBV7-3,many,CASSLTAGSNQPQHF,TGTGCCAGCAGCTTAACCGCCGGAAGCAATCAGCCCCAGCATTTT
NA,TRBJ1-5,13,TRBV20-1,few,CSASGWANQPQHF,TGCAGTGCTAGTGGCTGGGCGAATCAGCCCCAGCATTTT
NA,TRBJ2-5,14,TRBV6-1,NA,CASRPDGVQETQYF,TGTGCCAGCAGGCCTGACGGCGTCCAAGAGACCCAGTACTTC
TRBD1,TRBJ1-1,15,TRBV12-3/TRBV12-4,many,CASSPNRGRTTEAFF,TGTGCCAGCAGCCCTAACAGGGGAAGGACCACTGAAGCTTTCTTT
TRBD2,TRBJ2-7,14,TRBV20-1,many,CSADGLAGLYEQYF,TGCAGTGCCGACGGACTAGCGGGGCTCTACGAGCAGTACTTC
NA,TRBJ2-7,15,TRBV6-2/TRBV6-3,once,CASSLRAGEKNEQYF,TGTGCCAGCAGTCTGCGGGCAGGGGAAAAGAACGAGCAGTACTTC
NA,TRBJ2-5,13,TRBV30,many,CAWWDSPQETQYF,TGTGCCTGGTGGGACTCACCCCAAGAGACCCAGTACTTC
TRBD1,TRBJ1-5,17,TRBV19,many,CASSRSRGRRNNQPQHF,TGTGCCAGTAGTAGGAGCAGGGGGAGGAGGAACAATCAGCCCCAGCATTTT
NA,TRBJ1-3,16,TRBV11-1,NA,CASSGREGTSPTKGVF,TGTGCCAGCAGCGGCCGGGAGGGGACGTCCCCCACGAAAGGGGTTTTT
NA,TRBJ2-2,15,TRBV6-5,many,CASSFASGAGGELFF,TGTGCCAGCAGTTTCGCCTCAGGGGCGGGCGGGGAGCTGTTTTTT
NA,TRBJ1-6,13,TRBV20-1,NA,CSAEGPLNSPLHF,TGCAGTGCTGAAGGGCCGCTTAATTCACCCCTCCACTTT
NA,TRBJ1-2,15,TRBV4-1,NA,CASSQTTQTGYGYTF,TGCGCCAGCAGCCAGACGACACAGACGGGCTATGGCTACACCTTC
NA,TRBJ1-6,12,TRBV6-1,many,CASTLGGSPLHF,TGTGCCAGCACCCTCGGAGGCTCACCCCTCCACTTT
NA,TRBJ1-2,13,TRBV24-1,few,CATRPGDGYGYTF,TGTGCCACCAGGCCAGGGGATGGCTATGGCTACACCTTC
NA,TRBJ2-3,15,TRBV2,many,CASSEGEVPTDTQYF,TGTGCCAGCAGTGAGGGGGAGGTCCCCACAGATACGCAGTATTTT
NA,TRBJ2-7,16,TRBV10-2,many,CASSEPPGHRTYEQYF,TGCGCCAGCAGTGAGCCCCCCGGACATCGGACCTACGAGCAGTACTTC
TRBD2,TRBJ2-7,21,TRBV6-5,many,CASKTAGLAGVKVGSSYEQYF,TGTGCCAGCAAAACGGCGGGACTAGCGGGAGTAAAAGTAGGAAGCTCCTACGAGCAGTACTTC
NA,TRBJ2-7,13,TRBV19,many,CASSAGQPSGQYF,TGTGCCAGTAGTGCGGGACAGCCGTCTGGGCAGTACTTC
NA,TRBJ2-7,14,TRBV5-1,many,CASSLVVSSYEQYF,TGCGCCAGCAGCTTGGTAGTGAGCTCCTACGAGCAGTACTTC
TRBD1,TRBJ2-5,14,TRBV11-2,NA,CASSAGTDLLAQYF,TGTGCCAGCAGCGCCGGGACAGACCTTCTGGCCCAGTACTTC
TRBD1,TRBJ2-7,15,TRBV20-1,few,CSASLPERGPHEQYF,TGCAGTGCTAGCCTCCCGGAGAGGGGGCCCCACGAGCAGTACTTC
NA,TRBJ1-1,13,TRBV30,many,CAWRRQMNTEAFF,TGTGCCTGGAGAAGGCAGATGAACACTGAAGCTTTCTTT
NA,TRBJ1-1,17,TRBV7-3,many,CASSSLKGVLMNTEAFF,TGTGCCAGCAGCTCCTTGAAGGGGGTCCTTATGAACACTGAAGCTTTCTTT
TRBD1,TRBJ1-5,17,TRBV28,many,CASSSSGTGYSNQPQHF,TGTGCCAGCAGTTCCTCCGGGACAGGTTATAGCAATCAGCCCCAGCATTTT
NA,TRBJ1-1,13,TRBV6-2/TRBV6-3,NA,CASSYVSNTEAFF,TGTGCCAGCAGTTACGTAAGTAACACTGAAGCTTTCTTT
NA,TRBJ1-1,14,TRBV6-2/TRBV6-3,many,CASRTLWGGTEAFF,TGTGCCAGCAGGACCCTGTGGGGGGGCACTGAAGCTTTCTTT
NA,TRBJ2-2,16,TRBV18,few,CASSPPAGRHTGELFF,TGTGCCAGCTCACCACCGGCAGGGCGCCACACCGGGGAGCTGTTTTTT
TRBD2,TRBJ2-7,15,TRBV6-5,many,CASSHTSGSSYEQYF,TGTGCCAGCAGTCATACTAGCGGGAGTTCCTACGAGCAGTACTTC
TRBD1,TRBJ1-1,13,TRBV19,few,CASSGTGALGAFF,TGTGCCAGTAGCGGGACAGGGGCCTTGGGGGCTTTCTTT
TRBD2,TRBJ2-7,17,TRBV30,many,CAWSSIIGLAGSYEQYF,TGTGCCTGGAGTTCAATCATCGGACTAGCGGGATCCTACGAGCAGTACTTC
NA,TRBJ2-5,14,TRBV7-9,many,CASSPRVSGETQYF,TGTGCCAGCAGCCCCAGGGTGTCGGGAGAGACCCAGTACTTC
NA,TRBJ1-5,13,TRBV19,many,CASSMGENQPQHF,TGTGCCAGTAGTATGGGAGAGAATCAGCCCCAGCATTTT
TRBD1,TRBJ1-2,18,TRBV27,NA,CASSPEAGTGGSNYGYTF,TGTGCCAGCAGCCCTGAAGCCGGGACAGGGGGATCTAACTATGGCTACACCTTC
NA,TRBJ2-6,16,TRBV12-3/TRBV12-4,many,CASSLMRKTGANVLTF,TGTGCCAGCAGTTTAATGAGGAAAACTGGGGCCAACGTCCTGACTTTC